The subject of this entry is one TCR beta chain. What it recognizes is unknown. This sample was included in a study of cytomegalovirus exposure and HLA in healthy donors. For the study at large: As an earlier analysis found, 150 million to 200 million T cells yielded about 120 million unique TCR beta sequences. Study-wide results and limits: Sequences of the TCR beta chain were said to predict the HLA-A and HLA-B alleles of most subjects accurately. When a later analysis was performed, an Asian-associated ancestry cluster reportedly had fewer N-insertions than the approximately 700-donor mean. V- and J-gene trimming in TCR beta was tied to a missense DCLRE1C variant by an analysis performed later.

Primers for the PCR totalled 60 Vbeta and 13 Jbeta. Sequencing used immunoSEQ multiplex PCR; TCRdb keeps in-frame clones, though not all of them. Here the sample spans about 190,000 clones, roughly 80% being singletons. CDR3 length: 15 amino acids. V shed 6 bases and J 3 bases; nucleotides not matched to a gene: 7. Germline V gene data show CDR1 as MNHEY and CDR2 as SVGAGI. The chain combines TRBV6-5 with TRBJ2-3, with 9 bases aligning to TRBD1. This TCR was recovered from a woman in her twenties or thirties in good health and CMV-seropositive. Sequenced sample: PBMCs. The CDR3 DNA is TGTGCCAGCAGAGAGACAGGGGGTTTGACAGATACGCAGTATTTT. Translated, it gives CASRETGGLTDTQYF.